This T cell receptor beta chain stems from a study of CD8+CD57+ T cells in acquired aplastic anemia. Whole-study findings and limits: A set of twenty-nine CD8+ CDR3 sequences was shared between patients and controls, and these sequences appeared highly expressed in patients.

Patients sequenced had flow cytometry evidence of CD8+CD57+ cell expansion. The TCR beta profiling, which covered VDJ combination and CDR3 sequence, was carried out using genomic DNA as the template. Each CDR3 protein is one row after TCRdb ran MiXCR on the reads. The sample carries over 250,000 distinct CDR3 sequences, under 65% recorded once. This CDR3 is built from 15 residues. From germline, CDR1 is ENHRY and CDR2 SYGVKD. Trimming cost V 0 bases and J 1 base, with 7 bases left between them. A note on this clonotype: Antigen specificity is unknown.

This receptor was obtained from a human donor with aplastic anemia. The sequenced material came from sorted CD4+, CD8+, or CD8+CD57+ T cells (not recorded which) from PBMCs. J is TRBJ1-5 and V is TRBV10-3; TRBD1 might be the D (6 bases). Written as DNA, the CDR3 is TGTGCCATCAGTGAGTCAGGGGGAAGCAATCAGCCCCAGCATTTT. Translated, it gives CAISESGGSNQPQHF.